Below are 6 T cell receptor beta chains sequenced from a single sample in a study of cytomegalovirus exposure and HLA in healthy donors. The PCR contained 60 Vbeta and 13 Jbeta primers. The assay was immunoSEQ multiplex PCR, and TCRdb's table has in-frame clones only and misses some. The sample yields fewer than 300,000 clones, roughly 89% seen once. Source material: PBMCs. The receptors shown here come from a man aged 35-49 years in good health and CMV-seropositive.

J is TRBJ1-2 and V is TRBV28; unclear D gene. The V and J ends lost 9 bases and 5 bases respectively, with 16 bases between them. There are 13 residues in the CDR3. Germline V CDR1 and CDR2: MDHEN, SYDVKM. CDR3 in amino acids: CASKTGGSYGYTF. The CDR3 region has the DNA TGTGCCAGTAAGACGGGAGGTTCGTATGGCTACACCTTC.

The J gene is TRBJ1-4, the V gene TRBV30; no clear D gene. The V and J ends lost 4 bases and 0 bases respectively, with 6 bases between them. CDR1 and CDR2 (germline): GTSNPN, SVGIG (reference sequence). CDR3 length: 13 residues. CDR3 protein: CAWTGTTNEKLFF. The CDR3 region has the DNA TGTGCCTGGACCGGGACAACTAATGAAAAACTGTTTTTT. Full variable domain (rest looked up from reference TRBV30 and TRBJ1-4): SQTIHQWPATLVQPVGSPLSLECTVEGTSNPNLYWYRQAAGRGLQLLFYSVGIGQISSEVPQNLSASRPQDRQFILSSKKLLLSDSGFYLCAWTGTTNEKLFFGSGTQLSVL.

The chain has TRBV5-5 and TRBJ2-3; TRBD2 might be the D (6 bases). There are 16 residues in the CDR3. Trimming cost V 1 base and J 6 bases, with 18 bases left between them. Germline-derived CDR1 and CDR2 are SGHKS and YYEKEE (reference sequence). CDR3 in DNA: TGTGCCAGCAGCTTGTCAGTGGGGGGAAGGAGGGATACGCAGTATTTT. This sequence encodes CASSLSVGGRRDTQYF.

The chain links TRBV7-2 to TRBJ2-7; D perhaps matches TRBD2 (6 bases). Germline CDR1 is SGHTA and CDR2 is FQGNSA. This CDR3 region has 16 residues. V was shortened by 1 base and J by 0 bases, with 13 bases between the two germline ends. Here the CDR3 reads CASSLGARGTSYEQYF. The CDR3 DNA sequence: TGTGCCAGCAGCTTAGGGGCTCGGGGGACCTCCTACGAGCAGTACTTC.

The rearrangement joins TRBV7-6 to TRBJ2-5, with D possibly matching TRBD2 (7 bases). The end of the DNA is better explained by TRBJ2-7, so the J call may be wrong. The CDR3 contains 15 residues. Germline V gives CDR1 SGHVS, CDR2 FNYEAQ. DNA of the CDR3: TGTGCCATAGGGGGGGGCCCAGGCCGGGGCTACGAGCAGTACTTC. Translated: CAIGGGPGRGYEQYF.

This clone has more than one count but fewer than ten. J is TRBJ2-7 and V is TRBV6-6, with TRBD1 as a possible D gene (6 bases). The germline V gene has CDR1 MNHNY and CDR2 SVGAGI (reference sequence). The CDR3 sequence is 12 residues long. V lost 5 bases to trimming and J lost 1 base, with 6 bases between them. CDR3 nucleotide sequence: TGTGCCAGCAGTACAGGGTCCTACGAGCAGTACTTC. Translating it yields CASSTGSYEQYF.